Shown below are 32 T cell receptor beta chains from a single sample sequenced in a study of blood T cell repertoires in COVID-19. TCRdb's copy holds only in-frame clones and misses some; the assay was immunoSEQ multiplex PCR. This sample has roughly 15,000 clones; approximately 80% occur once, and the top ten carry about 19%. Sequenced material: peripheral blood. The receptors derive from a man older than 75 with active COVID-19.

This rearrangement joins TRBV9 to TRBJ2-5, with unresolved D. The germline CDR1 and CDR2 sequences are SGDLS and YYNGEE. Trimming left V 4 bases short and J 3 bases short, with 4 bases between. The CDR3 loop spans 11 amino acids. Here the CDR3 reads CASSREETQYF. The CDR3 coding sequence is TGTGCCAGCAGCAGAGAAGAGACCCAGTACTTC. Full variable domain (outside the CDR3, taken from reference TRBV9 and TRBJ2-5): DSGVTQTPKHLITATGQRVTLRCSPRSGDLSVYWYQQSLDQGLQFLIQYYNGEERAKGNILERFSAQQFPDLHSELNLSSLELGDSALYFCASSREETQYFGPGTRLLVL.

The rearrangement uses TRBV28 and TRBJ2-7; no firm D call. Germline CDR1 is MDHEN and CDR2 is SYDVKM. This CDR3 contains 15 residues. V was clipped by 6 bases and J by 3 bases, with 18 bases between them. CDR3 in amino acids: CASSSRRGDRYEQYF. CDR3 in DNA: TGTGCCAGCAGCTCCCGACGAGGCGACCGCTACGAGCAGTACTTC.

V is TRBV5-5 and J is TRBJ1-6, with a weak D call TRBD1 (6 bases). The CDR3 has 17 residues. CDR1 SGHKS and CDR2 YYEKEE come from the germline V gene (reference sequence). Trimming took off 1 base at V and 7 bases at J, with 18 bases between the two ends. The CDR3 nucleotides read TGTGCCAGCAGCTTGTTGGCCATAGCACAGGGAAATTCACCCCTCCACTTT. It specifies CASSLLAIAQGNSPLHF.

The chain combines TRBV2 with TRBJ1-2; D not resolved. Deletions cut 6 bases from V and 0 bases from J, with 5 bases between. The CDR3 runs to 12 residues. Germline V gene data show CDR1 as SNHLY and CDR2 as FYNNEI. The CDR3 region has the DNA TGTGCCAGCAGCATAGCTAACTATGGCTACACCTTC. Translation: CASSIANYGYTF.

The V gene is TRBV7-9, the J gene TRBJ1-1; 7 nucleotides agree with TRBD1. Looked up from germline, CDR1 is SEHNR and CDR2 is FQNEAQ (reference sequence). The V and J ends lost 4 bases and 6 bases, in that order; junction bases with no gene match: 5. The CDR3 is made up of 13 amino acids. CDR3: CASSSLGQPEAFF. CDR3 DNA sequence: TGTGCCAGCAGCTCACTGGGACAGCCTGAAGCTTTCTTT.

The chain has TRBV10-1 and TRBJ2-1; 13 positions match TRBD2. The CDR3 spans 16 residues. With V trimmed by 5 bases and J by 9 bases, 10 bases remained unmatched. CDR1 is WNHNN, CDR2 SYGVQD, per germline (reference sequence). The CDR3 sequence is CASSPLLAGGYGEQFF. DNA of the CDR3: TGCGCCAGCAGTCCCTTACTAGCGGGAGGGTACGGTGAGCAGTTCTTC.

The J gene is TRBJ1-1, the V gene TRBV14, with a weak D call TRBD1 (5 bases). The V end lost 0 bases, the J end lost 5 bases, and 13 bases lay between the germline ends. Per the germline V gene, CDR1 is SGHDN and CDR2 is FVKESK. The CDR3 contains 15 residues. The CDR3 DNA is TGTGCCAGCAGCCAAGAATTGGCGGGGGTGACTGAAGCTTTCTTT. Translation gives CASSQELAGVTEAFF.

In DNA form, the CDR3 reads TGTGCCAGCAGTTACGCGGGGGAGGGCACTGAAGCTTTCTTT. Protein product: CASSYAGEGTEAFF. The chain carries TRBV6-5 and TRBJ1-1; TRBD1 might be the D (5 bases). CDR1 and CDR2 from the germline V gene are MNHEY and SVGAGI. The V gene lost 2 bases and the J gene lost 4 bases, with 11 bases spanning the gap. The CDR3 sequence is 14 residues long.

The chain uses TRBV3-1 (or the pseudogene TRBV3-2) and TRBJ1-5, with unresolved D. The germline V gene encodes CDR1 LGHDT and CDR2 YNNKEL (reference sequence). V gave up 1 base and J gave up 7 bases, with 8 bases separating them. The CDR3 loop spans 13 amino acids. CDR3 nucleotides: TGTGCCAGCAGCCAAGTTTCAGGACAGCCCCAGCATTTT. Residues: CASSQVSGQPQHF.

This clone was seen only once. The CDR3 here is CARGPRADFTDTQYF. CDR3 coding DNA: TGTGCCAGAGGGCCAAGAGCGGATTTCACAGATACGCAGTATTTT. The chain uses TRBV19 and TRBJ2-3; D is possibly TRBD2 (5 bases). Looked up from germline, CDR1 is LNHDA and CDR2 is SQIVND (reference sequence). V lost 9 bases and J lost 2, with 18 bases in between. This CDR3 contains 15 residues.

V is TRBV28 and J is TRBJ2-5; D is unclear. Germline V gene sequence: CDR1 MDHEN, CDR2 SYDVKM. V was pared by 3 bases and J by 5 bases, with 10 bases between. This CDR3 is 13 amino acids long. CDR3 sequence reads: CASSFGGRETQYF. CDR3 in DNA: TGTGCCAGCAGTTTCGGCGGCCGCGAGACCCAGTACTTC. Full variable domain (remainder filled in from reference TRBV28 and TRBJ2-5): DVKVTQSSRYLVKRTGEKVFLECVQDMDHENMFWYRQDPGLGLRLIYFSYDVKMKEKGDIPEGYSVSREKKERFSLILESASTNQTSMYLCASSFGGRETQYFGPGTRLLVL.

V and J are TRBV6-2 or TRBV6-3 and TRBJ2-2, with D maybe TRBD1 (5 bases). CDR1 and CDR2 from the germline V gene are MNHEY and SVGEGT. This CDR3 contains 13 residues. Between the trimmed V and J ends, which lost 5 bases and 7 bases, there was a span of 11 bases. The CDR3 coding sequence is TGTGCCAGCAGTCAGGGCCAAATCGGGGAGCTGTTTTTT. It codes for CASSQGQIGELFF.

CDR3 coding DNA: TGTGCCAGCAGCAGAGACACCTCTGGAAACACCATATATTTT. It codes for CASSRDTSGNTIYF. The chain has TRBV21-1 and TRBJ1-3; TRBD1, as called in the table, went unchecked against the DNA. TRBV21-1 is a pseudogene locus. The CDR3 contains 14 residues.

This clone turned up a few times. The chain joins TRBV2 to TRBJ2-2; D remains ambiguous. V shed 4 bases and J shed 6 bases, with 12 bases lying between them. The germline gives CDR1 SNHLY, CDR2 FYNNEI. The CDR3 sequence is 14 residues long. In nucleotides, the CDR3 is TGTGCCAGCAGTGGTAGGCAGGTTGCCGGGGAGCTGTTTTTT. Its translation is CASSGRQVAGELFF.

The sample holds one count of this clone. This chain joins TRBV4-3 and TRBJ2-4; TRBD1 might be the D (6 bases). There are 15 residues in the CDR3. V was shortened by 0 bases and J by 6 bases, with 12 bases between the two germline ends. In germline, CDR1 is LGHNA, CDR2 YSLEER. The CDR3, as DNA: TGCGCCAGCAGCCAAGAATACAGGGTAATAAACATTCAGTACTTC. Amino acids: CASSQEYRVINIQYF.

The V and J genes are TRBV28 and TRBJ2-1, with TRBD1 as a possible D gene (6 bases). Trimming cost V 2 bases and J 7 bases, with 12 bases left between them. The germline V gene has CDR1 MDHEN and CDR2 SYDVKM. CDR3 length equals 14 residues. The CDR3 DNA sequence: TGTGCCAGCAGTTTAAACCAGGGGTGGAATGAGCAGTTCTTC. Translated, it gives CASSLNQGWNEQFF. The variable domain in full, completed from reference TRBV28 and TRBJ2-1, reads DVKVTQSSRYLVKRTGEKVFLECVQDMDHENMFWYRQDPGLGLRLIYFSYDVKMKEKGDIPEGYSVSREKKERFSLILESASTNQTSMYLCASSLNQGWNEQFFGPGTRLTVL.

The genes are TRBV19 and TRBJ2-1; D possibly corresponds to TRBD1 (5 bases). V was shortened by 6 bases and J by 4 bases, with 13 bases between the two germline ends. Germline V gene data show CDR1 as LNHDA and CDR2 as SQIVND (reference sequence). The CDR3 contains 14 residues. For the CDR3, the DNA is TGTGCCAGTAGCGCAGGGTATTATTACAATGAGCAGTTCTTC. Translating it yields CASSAGYYYNEQFF.

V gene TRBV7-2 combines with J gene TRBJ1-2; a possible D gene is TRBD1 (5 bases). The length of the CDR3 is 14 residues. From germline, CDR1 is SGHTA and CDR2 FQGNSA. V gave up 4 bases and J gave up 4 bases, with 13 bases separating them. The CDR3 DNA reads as TGTGCCAGCAGCTCAAGCGGGGGTACCTATGGCTACACCTTC. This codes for CASSSSGGTYGYTF.

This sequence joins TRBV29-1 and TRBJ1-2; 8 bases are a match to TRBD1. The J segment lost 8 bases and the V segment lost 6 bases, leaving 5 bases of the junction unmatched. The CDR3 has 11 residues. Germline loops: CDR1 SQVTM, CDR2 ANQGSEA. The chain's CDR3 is CSVDRDRGYTF. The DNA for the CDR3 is TGCAGCGTAGACCGGGACAGGGGCTACACCTTC.

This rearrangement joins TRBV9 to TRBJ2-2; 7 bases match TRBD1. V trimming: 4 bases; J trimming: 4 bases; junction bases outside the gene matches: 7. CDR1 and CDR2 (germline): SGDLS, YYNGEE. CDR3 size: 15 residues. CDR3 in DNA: TGTGCCAGCAGCCCTCGACAGGGAAGCACCGGGGAGCTGTTTTTT. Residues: CASSPRQGSTGELFF.

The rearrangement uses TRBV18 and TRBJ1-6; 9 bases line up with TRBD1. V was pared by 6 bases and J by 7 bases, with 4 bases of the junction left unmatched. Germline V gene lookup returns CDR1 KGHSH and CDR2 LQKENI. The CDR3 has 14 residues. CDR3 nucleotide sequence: TGTGCCAGCTCCCCCGGGACAGGGAATTCACCCCTCCACTTT. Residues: CASSPGTGNSPLHF.

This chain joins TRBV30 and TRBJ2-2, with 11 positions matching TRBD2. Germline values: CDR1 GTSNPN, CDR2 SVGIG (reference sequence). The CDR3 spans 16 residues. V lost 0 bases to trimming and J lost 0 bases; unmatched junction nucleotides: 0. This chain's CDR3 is CAWSVLAGANTGELFF. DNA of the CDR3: TGTGCCTGGAGTGTACTAGCGGGAGCGAACACCGGGGAGCTGTTTTTT.

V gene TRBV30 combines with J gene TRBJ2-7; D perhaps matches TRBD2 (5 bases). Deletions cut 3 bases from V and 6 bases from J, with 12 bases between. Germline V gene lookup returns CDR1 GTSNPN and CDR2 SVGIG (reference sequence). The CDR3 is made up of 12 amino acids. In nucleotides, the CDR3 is TGTGCCTGGAGGTCGGGGTTCGGCGAGCAGTACTTC. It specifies CAWRSGFGEQYF. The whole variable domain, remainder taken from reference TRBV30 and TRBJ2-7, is SQTIHQWPATLVQPVGSPLSLECTVEGTSNPNLYWYRQAAGRGLQLLFYSVGIGQISSEVPQNLSASRPQDRQFILSSKKLLLSDSGFYLCAWRSGFGEQYFGPGTRLTVT.

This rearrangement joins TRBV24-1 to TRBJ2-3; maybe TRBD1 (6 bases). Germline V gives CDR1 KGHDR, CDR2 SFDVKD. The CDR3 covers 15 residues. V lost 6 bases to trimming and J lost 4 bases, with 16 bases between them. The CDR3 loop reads CATSLARGGSDTQYF. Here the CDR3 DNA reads TGTGCCACCAGTTTAGCGAGAGGGGGTTCAGATACGCAGTATTTT.

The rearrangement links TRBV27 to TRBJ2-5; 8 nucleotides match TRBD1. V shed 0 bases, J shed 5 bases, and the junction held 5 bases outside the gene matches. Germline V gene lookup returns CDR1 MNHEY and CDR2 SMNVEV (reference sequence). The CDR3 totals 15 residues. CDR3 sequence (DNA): TGTGCCAGCAGTTTATCATCAGGGGGCGGGGAGACCCAGTACTTC. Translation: CASSLSSGGGETQYF.

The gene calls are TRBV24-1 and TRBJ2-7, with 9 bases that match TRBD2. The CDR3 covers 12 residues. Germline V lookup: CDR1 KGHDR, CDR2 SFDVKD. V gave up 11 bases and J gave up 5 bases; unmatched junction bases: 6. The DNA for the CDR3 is TGTGCCATCGGGACTAGCATAAACGAGCAGTACTTC. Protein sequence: CAIGTSINEQYF.

The CDR3 protein is CASSESYRTDTQYF. The CDR3 DNA reads as TGTGCCAGTAGTGAGAGCTATCGGACAGATACGCAGTATTTT. The V gene is TRBV19, the J gene TRBJ2-3; D gene uncertain. The V and J ends lost 5 bases and 3 bases respectively, with 12 bases between them. Per germline, CDR1 LNHDA and CDR2 SQIVND (reference sequence). The length of the CDR3 is 14 residues.

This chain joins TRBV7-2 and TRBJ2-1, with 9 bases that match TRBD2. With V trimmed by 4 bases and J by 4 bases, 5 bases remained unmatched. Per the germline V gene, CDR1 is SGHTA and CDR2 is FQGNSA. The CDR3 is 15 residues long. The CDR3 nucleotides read TGTGCCAGCAGCTCAGCGGGAGGACCTTACAATGAGCAGTTCTTC. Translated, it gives CASSSAGGPYNEQFF.

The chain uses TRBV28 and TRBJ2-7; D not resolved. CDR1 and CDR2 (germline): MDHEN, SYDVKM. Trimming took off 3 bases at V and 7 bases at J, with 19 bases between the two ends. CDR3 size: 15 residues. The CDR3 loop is CASSFSTLRGYEQYF. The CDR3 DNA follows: TGTGCCAGCAGTTTTTCGACCCTACGAGGATATGAGCAGTACTTC.

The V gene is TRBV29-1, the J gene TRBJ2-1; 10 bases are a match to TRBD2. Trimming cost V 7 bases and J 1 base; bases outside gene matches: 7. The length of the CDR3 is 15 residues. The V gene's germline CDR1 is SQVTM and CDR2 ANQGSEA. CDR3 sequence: CSGASGSGSYNEQFF. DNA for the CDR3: TGCAGCGGGGCTAGCGGGAGTGGATCCTACAATGAGCAGTTCTTC.

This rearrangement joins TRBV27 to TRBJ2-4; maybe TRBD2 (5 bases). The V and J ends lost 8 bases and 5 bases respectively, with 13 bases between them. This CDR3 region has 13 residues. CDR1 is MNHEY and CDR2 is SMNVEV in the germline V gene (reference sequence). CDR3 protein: CASARTLENIQYF. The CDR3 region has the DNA TGTGCCAGCGCCCGGACTCTTGAAAACATTCAGTACTTC.

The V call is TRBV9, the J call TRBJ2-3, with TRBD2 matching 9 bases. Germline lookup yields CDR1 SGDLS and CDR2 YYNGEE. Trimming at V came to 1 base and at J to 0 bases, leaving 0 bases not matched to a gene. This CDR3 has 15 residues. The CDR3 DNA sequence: TGTGCCAGCAGCGTAAGCGGGAGGAGCACAGATACGCAGTATTTT. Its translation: CASSVSGRSTDTQYF.